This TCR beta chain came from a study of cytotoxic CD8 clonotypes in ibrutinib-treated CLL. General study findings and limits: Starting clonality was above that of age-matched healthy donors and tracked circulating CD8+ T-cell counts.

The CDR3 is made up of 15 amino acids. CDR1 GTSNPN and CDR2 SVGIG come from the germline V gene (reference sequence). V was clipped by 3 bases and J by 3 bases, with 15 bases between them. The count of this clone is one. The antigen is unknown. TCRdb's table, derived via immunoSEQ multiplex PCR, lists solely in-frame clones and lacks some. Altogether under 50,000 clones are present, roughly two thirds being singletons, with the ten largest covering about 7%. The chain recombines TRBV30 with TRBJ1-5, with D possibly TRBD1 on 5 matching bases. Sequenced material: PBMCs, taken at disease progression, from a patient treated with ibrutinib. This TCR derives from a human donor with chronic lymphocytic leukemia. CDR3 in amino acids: CAWSPQGRYNQPQHF. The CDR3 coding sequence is TGTGCCTGGAGCCCTCAGGGACGATACAATCAGCCCCAGCATTTT. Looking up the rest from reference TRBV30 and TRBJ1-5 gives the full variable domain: SQTIHQWPATLVQPVGSPLSLECTVEGTSNPNLYWYRQAAGRGLQLLFYSVGIGQISSEVPQNLSASRPQDRQFILSSKKLLLSDSGFYLCAWSPQGRYNQPQHFGDGTRLSIL.